The clone carrying this TCR beta chain was found a few times. The data stem from a study of T-cell memory formation after mild COVID-19. One entry per CDR3 protein, called by TCRdb with MiXCR from the 5' RACE reads. This table holds about 190,000 distinct CDR3 sequences, around 17% found once. The CDR3 has 15 amino acids. Germline lookup yields CDR1 MNHEY and CDR2 SMNVEV (reference sequence). Between the trimmed V and J ends, which lost 6 bases and 1 base, there was a span of 15 bases. The chain joins TRBV27 to TRBJ1-1; no reliable D call. The TCR comes from an adult woman who had mild COVID-19 (a few samples of this study predate the infection). Cell type and time point are not known. The sequencing input was PBMCs or a T cell subset sorted from them (not recorded which). The CDR3 here is CASSRPPDSNTEAFF. CDR3 bases: TGTGCCAGCAGCCGACCACCGGACTCGAACACTGAAGCTTTCTTT.